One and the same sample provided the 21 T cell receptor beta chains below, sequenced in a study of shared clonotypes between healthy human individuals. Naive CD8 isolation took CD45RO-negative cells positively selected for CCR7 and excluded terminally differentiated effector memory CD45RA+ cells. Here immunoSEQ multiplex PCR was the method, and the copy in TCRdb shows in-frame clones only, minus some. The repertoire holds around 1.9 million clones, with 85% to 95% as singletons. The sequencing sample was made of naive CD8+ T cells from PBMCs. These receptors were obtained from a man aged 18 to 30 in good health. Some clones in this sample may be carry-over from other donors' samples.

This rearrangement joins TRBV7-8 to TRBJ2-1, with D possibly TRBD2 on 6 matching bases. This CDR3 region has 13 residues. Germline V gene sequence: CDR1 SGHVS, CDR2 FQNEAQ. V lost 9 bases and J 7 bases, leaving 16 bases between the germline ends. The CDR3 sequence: CASAEGLRNEQFF. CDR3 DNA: TGTGCCAGTGCGGAGGGCCTTCGTAATGAGCAGTTCTTC.

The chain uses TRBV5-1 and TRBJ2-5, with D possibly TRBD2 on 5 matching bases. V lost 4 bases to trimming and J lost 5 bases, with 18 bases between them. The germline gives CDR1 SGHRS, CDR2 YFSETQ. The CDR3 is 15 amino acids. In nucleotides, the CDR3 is TGCGCCAGCAGCCTCGGGGAGAGGAATGGGGAGACCCAGTACTTC. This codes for CASSLGERNGETQYF.

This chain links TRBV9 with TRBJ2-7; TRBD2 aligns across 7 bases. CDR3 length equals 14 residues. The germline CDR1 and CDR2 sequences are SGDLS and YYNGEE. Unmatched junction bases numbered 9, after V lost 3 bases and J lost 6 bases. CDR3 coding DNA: TGTGCCAGCAGCGAGGCGGCACTAGCGCGCGAGCAGTACTTC. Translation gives CASSEAALAREQYF.

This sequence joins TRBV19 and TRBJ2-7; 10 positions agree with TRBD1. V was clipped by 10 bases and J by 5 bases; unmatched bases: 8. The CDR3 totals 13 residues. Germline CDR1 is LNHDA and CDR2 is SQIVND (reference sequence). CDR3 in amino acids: CATRGTGEHEQYF. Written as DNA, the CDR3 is TGTGCCACGAGGGGGACAGGGGAACACGAGCAGTACTTC.

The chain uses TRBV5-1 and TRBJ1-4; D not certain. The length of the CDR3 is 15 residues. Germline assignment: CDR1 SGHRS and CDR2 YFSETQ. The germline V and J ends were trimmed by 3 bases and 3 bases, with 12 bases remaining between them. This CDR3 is CASSSPGYANEKLFF. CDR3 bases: TGCGCCAGCAGCTCTCCGGGCTACGCTAATGAAAAACTGTTTTTT.

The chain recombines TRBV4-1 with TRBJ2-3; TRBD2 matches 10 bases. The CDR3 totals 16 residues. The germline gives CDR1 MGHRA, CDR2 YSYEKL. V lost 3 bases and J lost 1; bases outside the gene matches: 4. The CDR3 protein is CASSHDLAGGTDTQYF. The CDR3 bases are TGCGCCAGCAGCCACGATCTAGCGGGAGGCACAGATACGCAGTATTTT.

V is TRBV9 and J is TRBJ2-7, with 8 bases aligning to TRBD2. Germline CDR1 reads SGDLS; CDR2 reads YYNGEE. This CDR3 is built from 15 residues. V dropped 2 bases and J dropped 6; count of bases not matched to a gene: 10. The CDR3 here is CASSVDAGLGGEQYF. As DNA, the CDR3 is TGTGCCAGCAGCGTTGATGCGGGACTAGGAGGCGAGCAGTACTTC.

CDR3: CATSRKGQGSNQPQHF. The CDR3 bases are TGTGCCACCAGCCGCAAAGGACAGGGTAGCAATCAGCCCCAGCATTTT. The rearrangement uses TRBV15 and TRBJ1-5; 8 nucleotides align to TRBD1. V shed 5 bases and J 0 bases; nucleotides not matched to a gene: 6. The germline CDR1 and CDR2 sequences are LNHNV and YYDKDF (reference sequence). This CDR3 is 16 amino acids long.

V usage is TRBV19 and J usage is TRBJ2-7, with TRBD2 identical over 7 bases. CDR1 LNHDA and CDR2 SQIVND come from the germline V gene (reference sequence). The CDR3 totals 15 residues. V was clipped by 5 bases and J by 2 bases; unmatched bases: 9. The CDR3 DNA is TGTGCCAGTAGTTCGGGCCCCCTAGCGGCCTACGAGCAGTACTTC. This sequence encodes CASSSGPLAAYEQYF.

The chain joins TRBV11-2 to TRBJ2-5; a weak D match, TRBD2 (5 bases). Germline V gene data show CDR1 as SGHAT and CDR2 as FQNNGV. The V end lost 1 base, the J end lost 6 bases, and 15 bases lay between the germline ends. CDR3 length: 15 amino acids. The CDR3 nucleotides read TGTGCCAGCAGCTTAGTTCGACGGGGAAATAAGACCCAGTACTTC. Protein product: CASSLVRRGNKTQYF.

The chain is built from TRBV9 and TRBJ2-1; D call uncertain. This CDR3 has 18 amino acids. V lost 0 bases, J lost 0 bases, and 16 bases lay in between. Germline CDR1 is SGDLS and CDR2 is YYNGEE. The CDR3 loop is CASSVDQMGKASYNEQFF. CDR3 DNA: TGTGCCAGCAGCGTAGATCAAATGGGGAAGGCCTCCTACAATGAGCAGTTCTTC.

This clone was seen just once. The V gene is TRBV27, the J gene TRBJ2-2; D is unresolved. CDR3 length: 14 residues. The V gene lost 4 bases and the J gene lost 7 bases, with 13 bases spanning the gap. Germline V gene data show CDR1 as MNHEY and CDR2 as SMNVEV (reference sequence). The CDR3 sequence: CASSSRVGGGELFF. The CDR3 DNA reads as TGTGCCAGCAGTTCCCGAGTGGGTGGCGGGGAGCTGTTTTTT.

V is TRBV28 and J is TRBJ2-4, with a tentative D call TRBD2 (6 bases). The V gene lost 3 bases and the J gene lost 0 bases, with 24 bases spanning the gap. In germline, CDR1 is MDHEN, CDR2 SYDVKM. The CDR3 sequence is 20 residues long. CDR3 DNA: TGTGCCAGCAGTTTTCCCCGGCGGGACTCAGCGGTAGGAGCCAAAAACATTCAGTACTTC. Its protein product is CASSFPRRDSAVGAKNIQYF.

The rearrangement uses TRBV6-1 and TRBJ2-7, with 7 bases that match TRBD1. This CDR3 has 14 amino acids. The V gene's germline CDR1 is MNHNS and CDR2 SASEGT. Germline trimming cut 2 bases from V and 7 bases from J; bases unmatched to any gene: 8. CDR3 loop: CASSEWQGVPEQYF. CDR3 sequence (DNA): TGTGCCAGCAGTGAATGGCAGGGGGTACCGGAGCAGTACTTC.

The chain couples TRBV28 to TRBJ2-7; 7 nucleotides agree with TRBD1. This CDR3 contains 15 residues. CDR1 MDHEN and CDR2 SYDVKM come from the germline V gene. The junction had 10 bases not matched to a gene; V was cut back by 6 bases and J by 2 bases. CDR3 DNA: TGTGCCAGCAGCACCGACAGGGTCTCAGCCTACGAGCAGTACTTC. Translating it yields CASSTDRVSAYEQYF.

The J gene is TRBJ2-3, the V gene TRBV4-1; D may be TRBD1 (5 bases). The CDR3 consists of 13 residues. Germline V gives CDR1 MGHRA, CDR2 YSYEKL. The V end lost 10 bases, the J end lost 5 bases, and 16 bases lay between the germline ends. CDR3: CATGAGFGDTQYF. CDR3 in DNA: TGCGCCACAGGAGCAGGGTTCGGAGATACGCAGTATTTT.

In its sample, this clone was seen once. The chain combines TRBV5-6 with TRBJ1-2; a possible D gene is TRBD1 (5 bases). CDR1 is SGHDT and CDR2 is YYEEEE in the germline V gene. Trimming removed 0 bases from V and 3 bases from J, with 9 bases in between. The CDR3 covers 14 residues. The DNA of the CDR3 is TGTGCCAGCAGCTTGGCCAGGGTTGACTATGGCTACACCTTC. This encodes CASSLARVDYGYTF.

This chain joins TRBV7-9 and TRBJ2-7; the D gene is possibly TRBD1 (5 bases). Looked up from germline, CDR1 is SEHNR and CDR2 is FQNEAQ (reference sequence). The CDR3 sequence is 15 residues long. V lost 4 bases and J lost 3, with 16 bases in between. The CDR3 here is CASSSPRVALYEQYF. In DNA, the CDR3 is TGTGCCAGCAGCTCTCCCAGGGTGGCCCTCTACGAGCAGTACTTC.

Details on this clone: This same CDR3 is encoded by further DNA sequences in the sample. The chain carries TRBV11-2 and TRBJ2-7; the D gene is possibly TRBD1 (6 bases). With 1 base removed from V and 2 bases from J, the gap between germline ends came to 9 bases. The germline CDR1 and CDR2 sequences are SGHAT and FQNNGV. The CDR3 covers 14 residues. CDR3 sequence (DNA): TGTGCCAGCAGCTTAGGTGGGGGCACCTACGAGCAGTACTTC. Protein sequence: CASSLGGGTYEQYF.

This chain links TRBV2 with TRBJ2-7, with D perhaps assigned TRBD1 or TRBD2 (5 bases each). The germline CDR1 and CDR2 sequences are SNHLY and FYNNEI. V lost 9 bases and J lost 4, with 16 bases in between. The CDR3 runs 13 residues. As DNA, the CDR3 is TGTGCCAGTGGGCTGGGGGACGAATACGAGCAGTACTTC. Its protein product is CASGLGDEYEQYF.

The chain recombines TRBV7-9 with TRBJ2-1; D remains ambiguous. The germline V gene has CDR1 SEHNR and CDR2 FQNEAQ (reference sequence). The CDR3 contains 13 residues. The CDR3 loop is CAYDTLDDNEQFF. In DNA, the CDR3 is TGTGCTTATGACACCTTGGATGACAATGAGCAGTTCTTC. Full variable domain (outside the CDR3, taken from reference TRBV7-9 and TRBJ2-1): DTGVSQNPRHKITKRGQNVTFRCDPISEHNRLYWYRQTLGQGPEFLTYFQNEAQLEKSRLLSDRFSAERPKGSFSTLEIQRTEQGDSAMYLCAYDTLDDNEQFFGPGTRLTVL.